The clone carrying this T cell receptor beta chain was picked up one time. Its antigen is unknown. The data were taken from a study of radiotherapy plus CTLA-4 blockade in lung cancer. Study details: Objective responses emerged in about 20% of patients, and 31% attained disease control. General study results and limits: Reports state that early shifts in blood T cell clones, with interferon-beta, best predicted response. An expansion of tumor-derived TCR clones occurred in blood after radiotherapy plus ipilimumab.

Libraries were prepared by immunoSEQ multiplex PCR; TCRdb keeps only in-frame clonotypes and omits some of them. The sample lists 45,000 to 55,000 clones; about 86% were seen once. Receiving focal radiation plus CTLA-4 blockade with ipilimumab were patients who had chemo-refractory metastatic non-small-cell lung cancer. Germline-derived CDR1 and CDR2 are SGHRS and YFSETQ. The V segment lost 5 bases and the J segment 5 bases; nucleotides outside the gene matches: 7. CDR3 size: 16 residues. The receptor's source is a human donor with non-small cell lung cancer that progressed on radiotherapy plus ipilimumab. Some clones in this sample may be carry-over from other donors' samples. The rearrangement links TRBV5-1 to TRBJ2-2, with 12 bases aligning to TRBD2. The specimen comprised peripheral blood, sampled from a patient treated with radiotherapy plus ipilimumab. The CDR3 spells CASSGRLAGVTGELFF. CDR3 nucleotide sequence: TGCGCCAGCAGTGGTCGACTAGCGGGAGTGACCGGGGAGCTGTTTTTT.